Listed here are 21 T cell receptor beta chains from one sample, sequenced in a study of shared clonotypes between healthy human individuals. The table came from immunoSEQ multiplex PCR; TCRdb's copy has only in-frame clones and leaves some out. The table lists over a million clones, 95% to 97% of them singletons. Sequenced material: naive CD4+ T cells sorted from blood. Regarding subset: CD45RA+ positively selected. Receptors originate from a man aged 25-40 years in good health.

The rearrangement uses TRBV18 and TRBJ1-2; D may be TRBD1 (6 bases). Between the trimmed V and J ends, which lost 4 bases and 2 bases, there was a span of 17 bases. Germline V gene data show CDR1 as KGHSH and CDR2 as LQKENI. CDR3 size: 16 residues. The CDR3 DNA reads TGTGCCAGCTCACTTTCCGGGACAAGGGGGAACTATGGCTACACCTTC. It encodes CASSLSGTRGNYGYTF.

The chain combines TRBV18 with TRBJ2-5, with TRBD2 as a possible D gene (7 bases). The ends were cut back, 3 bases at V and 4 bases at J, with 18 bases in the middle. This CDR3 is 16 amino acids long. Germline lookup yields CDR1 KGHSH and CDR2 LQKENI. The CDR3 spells CASSPPSRGGRETQYF. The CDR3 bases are TGTGCCAGCTCACCCCCCTCGAGGGGGGGGCGAGAGACCCAGTACTTC.

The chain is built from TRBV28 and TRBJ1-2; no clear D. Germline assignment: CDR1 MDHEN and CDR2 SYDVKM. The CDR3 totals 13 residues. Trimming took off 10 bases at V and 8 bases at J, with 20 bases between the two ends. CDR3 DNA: TGTGCCATCAGATATCCGAACAAGGCAGGCTACACCTTC. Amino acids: CAIRYPNKAGYTF.

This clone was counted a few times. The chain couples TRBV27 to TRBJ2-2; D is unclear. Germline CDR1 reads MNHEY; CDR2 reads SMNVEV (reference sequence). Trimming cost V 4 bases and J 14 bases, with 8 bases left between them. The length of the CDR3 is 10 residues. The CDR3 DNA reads TGTGCCAGCAGTTCCGACCTACTGTTTTTT. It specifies CASSSDLLFF.

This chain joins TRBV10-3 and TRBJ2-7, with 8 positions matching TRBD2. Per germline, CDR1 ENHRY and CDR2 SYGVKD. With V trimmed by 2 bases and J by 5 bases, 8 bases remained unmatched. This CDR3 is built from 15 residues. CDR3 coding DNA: TGTGCCATCAGTGAGAGGAGCGGGAGTACCGACGAGCAGTACTTC. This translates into CAISERSGSTDEQYF.

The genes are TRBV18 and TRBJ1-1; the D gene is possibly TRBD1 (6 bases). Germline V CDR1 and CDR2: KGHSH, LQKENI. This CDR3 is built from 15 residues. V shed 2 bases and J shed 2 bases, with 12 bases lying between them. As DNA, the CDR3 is TGTGCCAGCTCACCAGCCCAGGGGAGTAACACTGAAGCTTTCTTT. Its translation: CASSPAQGSNTEAFF.

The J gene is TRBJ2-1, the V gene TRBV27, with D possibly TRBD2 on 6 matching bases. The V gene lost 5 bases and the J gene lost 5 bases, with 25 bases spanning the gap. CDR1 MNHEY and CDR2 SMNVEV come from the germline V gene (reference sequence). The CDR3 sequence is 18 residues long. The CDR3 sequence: CASSTTRQNPRENNEQFF. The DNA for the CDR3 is TGTGCCAGCAGTACGACTAGACAGAACCCGAGAGAAAACAATGAGCAGTTCTTC.

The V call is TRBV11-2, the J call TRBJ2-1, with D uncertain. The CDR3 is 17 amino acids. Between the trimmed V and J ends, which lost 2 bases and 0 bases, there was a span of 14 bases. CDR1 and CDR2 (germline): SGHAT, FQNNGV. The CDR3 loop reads CASSLKSRTSSYNEQFF. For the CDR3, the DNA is TGTGCCAGCAGCTTAAAGAGTCGAACAAGCTCCTACAATGAGCAGTTCTTC.

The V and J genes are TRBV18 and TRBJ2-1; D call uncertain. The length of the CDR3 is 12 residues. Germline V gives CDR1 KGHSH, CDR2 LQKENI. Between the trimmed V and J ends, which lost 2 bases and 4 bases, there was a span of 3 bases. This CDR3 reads CASSPEYNEQFF. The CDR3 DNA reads TGTGCCAGCTCACCAGAATACAATGAGCAGTTCTTC.

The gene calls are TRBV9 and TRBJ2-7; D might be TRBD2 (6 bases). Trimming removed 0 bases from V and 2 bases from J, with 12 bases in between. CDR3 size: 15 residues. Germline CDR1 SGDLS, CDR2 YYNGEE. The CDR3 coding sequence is TGTGCCAGCAGCGTAGGTCCGGGAGAGGCCTACGAGCAGTACTTC. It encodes CASSVGPGEAYEQYF. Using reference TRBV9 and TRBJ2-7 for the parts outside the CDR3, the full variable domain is DSGVTQTPKHLITATGQRVTLRCSPRSGDLSVYWYQQSLDQGLQFLIQYYNGEERAKGNILERFSAQQFPDLHSELNLSSLELGDSALYFCASSVGPGEAYEQYFGPGTRLTVT.

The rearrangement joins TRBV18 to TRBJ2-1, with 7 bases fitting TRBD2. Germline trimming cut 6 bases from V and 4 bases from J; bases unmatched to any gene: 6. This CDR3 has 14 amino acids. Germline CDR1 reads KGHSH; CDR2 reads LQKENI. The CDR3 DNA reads TGTGCCAGCTCCCTTATGGGGGGGTACAATGAGCAGTTCTTC. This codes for CASSLMGGYNEQFF.

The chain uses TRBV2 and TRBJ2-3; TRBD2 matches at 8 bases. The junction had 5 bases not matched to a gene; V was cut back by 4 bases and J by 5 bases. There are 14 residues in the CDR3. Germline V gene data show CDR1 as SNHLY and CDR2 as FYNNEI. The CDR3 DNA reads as TGTGCCAGCAGTGCCAGCGGGAGAGGAGATACGCAGTATTTT. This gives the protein CASSASGRGDTQYF.

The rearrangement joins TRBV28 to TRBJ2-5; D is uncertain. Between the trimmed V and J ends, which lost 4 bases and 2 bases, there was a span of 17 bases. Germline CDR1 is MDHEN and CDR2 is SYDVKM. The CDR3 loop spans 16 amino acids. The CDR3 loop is CASSSGESRSQETQYF. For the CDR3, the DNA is TGTGCCAGCAGTTCTGGTGAATCCAGGTCACAAGAGACCCAGTACTTC.

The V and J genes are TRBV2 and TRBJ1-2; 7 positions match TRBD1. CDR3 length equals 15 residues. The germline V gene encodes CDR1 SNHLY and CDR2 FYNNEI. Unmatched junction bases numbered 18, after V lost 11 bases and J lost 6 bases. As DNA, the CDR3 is TGTGCCGGGCGTGGTTTTAAAGGAGGGGGCAATGGCTACACCTTC. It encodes CAGRGFKGGGNGYTF.

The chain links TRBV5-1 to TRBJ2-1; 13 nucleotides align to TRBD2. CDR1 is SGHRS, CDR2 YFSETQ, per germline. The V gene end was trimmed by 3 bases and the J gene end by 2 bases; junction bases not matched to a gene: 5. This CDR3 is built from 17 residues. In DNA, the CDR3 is TGCGCCAGCAGCTGGGGACTAGCGGGACATACCTACAATGAGCAGTTCTTC. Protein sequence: CASSWGLAGHTYNEQFF.

CDR3 residues: CASSEGTEQYF. CDR3 coding DNA: TGTGCCAGCAGTGAAGGGACCGAGCAGTACTTC. The chain carries TRBV6-5 and TRBJ2-7; either TRBD1 or TRBD2 may fit D (5 bases each). The CDR3 has 11 residues. Germline V lookup: CDR1 MNHEY, CDR2 SVGAGI. With 5 bases removed from V and 6 bases from J, the gap between germline ends came to 8 bases.

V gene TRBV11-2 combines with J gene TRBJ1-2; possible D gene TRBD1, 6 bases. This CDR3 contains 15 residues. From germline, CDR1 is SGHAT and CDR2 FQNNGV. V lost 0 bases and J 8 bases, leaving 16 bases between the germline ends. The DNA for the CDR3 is TGTGCCAGCAGCTTAGATTCTACGGGGGCGAGCGGCTACACCTTC. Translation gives CASSLDSTGASGYTF.

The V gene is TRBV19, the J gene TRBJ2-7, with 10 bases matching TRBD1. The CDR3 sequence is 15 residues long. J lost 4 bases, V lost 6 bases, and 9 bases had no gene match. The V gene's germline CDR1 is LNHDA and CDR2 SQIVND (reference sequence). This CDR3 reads CASRGPGQGLYEQYF. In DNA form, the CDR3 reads TGTGCCAGTAGGGGTCCGGGACAGGGGTTATACGAGCAGTACTTC.

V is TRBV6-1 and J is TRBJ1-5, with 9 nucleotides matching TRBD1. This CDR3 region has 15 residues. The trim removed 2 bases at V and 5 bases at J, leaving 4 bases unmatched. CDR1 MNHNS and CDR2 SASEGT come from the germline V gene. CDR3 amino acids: CASSEQDRGYQPQHF. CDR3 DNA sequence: TGTGCCAGCAGTGAACAGGACAGGGGTTATCAGCCCCAGCATTTT.

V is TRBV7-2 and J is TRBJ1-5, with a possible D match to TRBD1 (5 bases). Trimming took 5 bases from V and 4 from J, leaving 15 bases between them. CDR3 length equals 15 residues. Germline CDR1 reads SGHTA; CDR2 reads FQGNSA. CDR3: CASSPPGVGNQPQHF. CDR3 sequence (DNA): TGTGCCAGCAGCCCTCCGGGGGTGGGGAATCAGCCCCAGCATTTT.

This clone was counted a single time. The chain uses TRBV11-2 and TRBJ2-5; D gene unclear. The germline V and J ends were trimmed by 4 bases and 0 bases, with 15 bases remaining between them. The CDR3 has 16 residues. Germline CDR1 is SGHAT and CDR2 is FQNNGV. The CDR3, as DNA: TGTGCCAGCAGCTCGGTCACGGGTGCGTACCAAGAGACCCAGTACTTC. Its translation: CASSSVTGAYQETQYF.